The clone carrying this TCR beta chain appeared a single time. What it recognizes is unknown. The data are from a study of a mutant IDH1 vaccine in newly diagnosed glioma. Study-wide background: Vaccines were first given 4-6 weeks after radiotherapy alone, or with temozolomide cycles. Earlier care involved radiotherapy, temozolomide, or both, and the majority received both.

Time point noted: week 11, during vaccination. The vaccine gave 300 ug of a 20-mer mutant IDH1 peptide subcutaneously per dose. The donor cohort comprised cases of new WHO grade 3 or 4 IDH1-mutant, ATRX-lost astrocytoma. V was pared by 6 bases and J by 6 bases, with 11 bases between. Germline assignment: CDR1 LNHDA and CDR2 SQIVND (reference sequence). This CDR3 contains 13 residues. Profiling relied on immunoSEQ multiplex PCR, and the TCRdb table lists in-frame clones only, not all of them. The data show about 32,000 clones, around four fifths seen once. The chain links TRBV19 to TRBJ2-2; unclear D gene. This material consisted of PBMCs, taken from a glioma patient whose treatment included an IDH1 peptide vaccine. The sequence was obtained from a young man with glioma. DNA of the CDR3: TGTGCCAGTAGCCCAAGCGTGGCCGGGGAGCTGTTTTTT. Amino acid sequence: CASSPSVAGELFF.